This passage covers 9 T cell receptor beta chains from one sample sequenced in a study of T cell responses to AZD1222 COVID-19 vaccine. Measured with immunoSEQ multiplex PCR; TCRdb has only the in-frame clones, and not every one. This table has around 150,000 clones, 90% appearing once. The sample here was peripheral blood, taken 28 days after the second AZD1222 dose. The receptors shown here come from an adult who received the AZD1222 COVID-19 vaccine.

The chain employs TRBV9 and TRBJ1-3; tentatively, D is TRBD1 (6 bases). The CDR3 is 15 residues long. CDR1 and CDR2 (germline): SGDLS, YYNGEE. The V gene lost 4 bases and the J gene lost 2 bases, with 13 bases spanning the gap. The CDR3, as DNA: TGTGCCAGCAGCCTGGGGGGGCTGGCTGGAAACACCATATATTTT. It encodes CASSLGGLAGNTIYF.

The chain couples TRBV30 to TRBJ2-7; 8 nucleotides line up with TRBD2. V shed 2 bases, J shed 7 bases, and the junction held 7 bases outside the gene matches. The CDR3 sequence is 13 residues long. Looked up from germline, CDR1 is GTSNPN and CDR2 is SVGIG (reference sequence). The CDR3 protein is CAWSPAGVLEQYF. CDR3 nucleotides: TGTGCCTGGAGTCCAGCGGGAGTTTTAGAGCAGTACTTC.

J is TRBJ2-5 and V is TRBV3-1 (or the pseudogene TRBV3-2), with D perhaps TRBD1 or TRBD2 (5 bases each). The CDR3 covers 15 residues. The germline CDR1 and CDR2 sequences are LGHDT and YNNKEL (reference sequence). V dropped 1 base and J dropped 2 bases, with 11 bases sitting between them. CDR3 nucleotide sequence: TGTGCCAGCAGCCAAGCCGGGACGGTACAAGAGACCCAGTACTTC. Translating it yields CASSQAGTVQETQYF.

This clone was found many times. J is TRBJ1-6 and V is TRBV18; weak D call: TRBD1 (5 bases). The V end lost 6 bases, the J end lost 4 bases, and 10 bases lay between the germline ends. This CDR3 spans 14 amino acids. Germline V lookup: CDR1 KGHSH, CDR2 LQKENI. In DNA form, the CDR3 reads TGTGCCAGCTCCGCAGACAGTTATAATTCACCCCTCCACTTT. Translation: CASSADSYNSPLHF.

This clone came up once. The chain joins TRBV5-6 to TRBJ2-3; D unresolved. Germline CDR1 reads SGHDT; CDR2 reads YYEEEE. V was shortened by 1 base and J by 5 bases, with 5 bases between the two germline ends. CDR3 length: 12 amino acids. The CDR3 here is CASSLFGDTQYF. The CDR3 region has the DNA TGTGCCAGCAGCTTGTTCGGAGATACGCAGTATTTT.

The chain links TRBV30 to TRBJ2-7; D is unclear. This CDR3 region has 11 residues. The V gene lost 3 bases and the J gene lost 6 bases, with 9 bases spanning the gap. Per the germline V gene, CDR1 is GTSNPN and CDR2 is SVGIG (reference sequence). DNA of the CDR3: TGTGCCTGGAGAGGCAGTGGCGAGCAGTACTTC. Translated, it gives CAWRGSGEQYF.

The chain joins TRBV6-4 to TRBJ1-2; D uncertain. Per germline, CDR1 MRHNA and CDR2 SNTAGT. The V end lost 8 bases, the J end lost 4 bases, and 14 bases lay between the germline ends. This CDR3 has 13 residues. The CDR3 DNA sequence: TGTGCCAGCTGCAAAGGGCAAGCCTATGGCTACACCTTC. This translates into CASCKGQAYGYTF.

CDR3 DNA: TGCGCCAGCAGCTTGGAGGCAGGGGCTACCGGGGAGCTGTTTTTT. Protein: CASSLEAGATGELFF. The chain carries TRBV5-1 and TRBJ2-2, with D maybe TRBD1 (6 bases). This CDR3 has 15 amino acids. The germline CDR1 and CDR2 sequences are SGHRS and YFSETQ. Trimming pared 0 bases from V and 5 bases from J, leaving 11 bases between.

CDR3 bases: TGCAGCGTTGAGTCGGGGAACGATTACAATGAGCAGTTCTTC. The encoded protein is CSVESGNDYNEQFF. The chain combines TRBV29-1 with TRBJ2-1; tentatively, D is TRBD2 (5 bases). V was trimmed by 3 bases and J by 4 bases, leaving 13 bases between them. Germline CDR1 is SQVTM and CDR2 is ANQGSEA. This CDR3 has 14 residues.